This T cell receptor (beta chain) appears in the sequencing data of a study of OX40 agonist ivuxolimab in advanced cancers. As for the study in general: Earlier anti-PD-1, anti-PD-L1 or anti-CTLA-4 therapy was permitted; 40% had received some. Findings of the study overall: More expanded clones were found, on average, in CD8+ than in CD4+ T cells.

There are 15 residues in the CDR3. Germline V CDR1 and CDR2: SGHTA, FQGNSA. V gave up 3 bases and J gave up 2 bases; unmatched junction bases: 5. About this clone: Its specificity is not known.

Sequencing used immunoSEQ multiplex PCR; TCRdb keeps in-frame clones, though not all of them. The table has 85,000 to 90,000 clones, 90% to 95% seen once. The TCR originated in an adult with an advanced solid tumor such as melanoma, head and neck, liver or kidney cancer. This rearrangement joins TRBV7-2 to TRBJ2-7, with 9 bases that match TRBD2. This sample comprised CD4+ or CD8+ T cells sorted from blood, obtained in a trial of the OX40 agonist ivuxolimab. The CDR3 DNA sequence: TGTGCCAGCAGCTTGACTAGCGGCTATACCTACGAGCAGTACTTC. Its translation: CASSLTSGYTYEQYF.